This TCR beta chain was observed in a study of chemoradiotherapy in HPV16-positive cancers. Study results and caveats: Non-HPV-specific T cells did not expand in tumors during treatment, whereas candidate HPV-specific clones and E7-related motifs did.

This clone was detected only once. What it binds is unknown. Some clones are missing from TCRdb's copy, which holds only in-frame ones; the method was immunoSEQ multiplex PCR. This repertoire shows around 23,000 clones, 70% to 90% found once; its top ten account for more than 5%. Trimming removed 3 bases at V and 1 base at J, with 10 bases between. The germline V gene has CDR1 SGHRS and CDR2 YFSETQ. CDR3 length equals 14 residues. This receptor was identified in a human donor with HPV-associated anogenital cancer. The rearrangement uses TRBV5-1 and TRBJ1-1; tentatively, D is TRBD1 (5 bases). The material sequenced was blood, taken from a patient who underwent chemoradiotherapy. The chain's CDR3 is CASSSLQANTEAFF. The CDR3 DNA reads TGCGCCAGCAGCTCTTTACAGGCGAACACTGAAGCTTTCTTT.